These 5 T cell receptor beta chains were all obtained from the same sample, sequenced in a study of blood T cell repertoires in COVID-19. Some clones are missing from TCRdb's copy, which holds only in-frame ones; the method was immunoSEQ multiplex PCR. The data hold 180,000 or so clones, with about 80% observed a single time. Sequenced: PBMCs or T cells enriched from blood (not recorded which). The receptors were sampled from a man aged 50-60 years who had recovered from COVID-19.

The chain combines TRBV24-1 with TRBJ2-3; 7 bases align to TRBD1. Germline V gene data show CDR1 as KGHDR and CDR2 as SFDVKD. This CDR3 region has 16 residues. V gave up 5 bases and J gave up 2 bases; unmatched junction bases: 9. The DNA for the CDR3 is TGTGCCACCAGTGCCCGACAGGGAGCCGACACAGATACGCAGTATTTT. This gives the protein CATSARQGADTDTQYF.

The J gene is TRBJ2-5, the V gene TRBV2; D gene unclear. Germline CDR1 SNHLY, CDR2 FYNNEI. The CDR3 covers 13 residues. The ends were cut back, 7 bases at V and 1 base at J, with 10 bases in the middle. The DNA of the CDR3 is TGTGCCAGCATATTGCGATTCCAAGAGACCCAGTACTTC. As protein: CASILRFQETQYF.

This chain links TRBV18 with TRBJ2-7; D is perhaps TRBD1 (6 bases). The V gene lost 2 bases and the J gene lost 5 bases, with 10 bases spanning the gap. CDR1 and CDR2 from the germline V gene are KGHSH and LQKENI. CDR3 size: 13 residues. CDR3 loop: CASSPGTSNEQYF. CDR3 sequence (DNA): TGTGCCAGCTCACCAGGGACATCTAACGAGCAGTACTTC.

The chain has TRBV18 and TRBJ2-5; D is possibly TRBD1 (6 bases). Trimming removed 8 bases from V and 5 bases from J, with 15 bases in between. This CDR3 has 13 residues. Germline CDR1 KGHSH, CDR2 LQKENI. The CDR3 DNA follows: TGTGCCAGCACTGAACAGGGTTCGGAGACCCAGTACTTC. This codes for CASTEQGSETQYF. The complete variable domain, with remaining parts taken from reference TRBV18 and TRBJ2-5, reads NAGVMQNPRHLVRRRGQEARLRCSPMKGHSHVYWYRQLPEEGLKFMVYLQKENIIDESGMPKERFSAEFPKEGPSILRIQQVVRGDSAAYFCASTEQGSETQYFGPGTRLLVL.

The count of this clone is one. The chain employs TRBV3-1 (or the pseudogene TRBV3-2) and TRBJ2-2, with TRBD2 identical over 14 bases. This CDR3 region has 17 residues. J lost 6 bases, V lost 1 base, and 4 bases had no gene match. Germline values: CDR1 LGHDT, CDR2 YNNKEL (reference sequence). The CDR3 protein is CASSQGGTSGGAGELFF. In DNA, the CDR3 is TGTGCCAGCAGCCAAGGAGGGACTAGCGGGGGCGCCGGGGAGCTGTTTTTT.